The T cell receptor (beta chain) described here comes from a study of human T cells and chemical hapten exposure (dated by TCRdb to the early 2020s). Background for the entire study: For sensitization, 2% DPC in acetone was applied to a roughly 2 cm by roughly 2 cm area of upper inner arm skin. The patient cohort, mostly female, included alopecia areata with under or over 50% scalp involvement, alopecia totalis and alopecia universalis. Patients additionally received weekly therapeutic DPC doses to the scalp throughout the roughly 24-week study period. Patch testing was performed on the upper back with Finn chambers containing 0.01% DPC, and the patch tests were scored after 6 days according to International Contact Dermatitis Research Group standards. Blood was sampled from patients pre-sensitization (week 0) and at 2, 6 and about 24 weeks after DPC sensitization. Both TCR alpha and TCR beta chains were sequenced from each blood RNA sample. Blood for TCR sequencing was provided by twenty-nine alopecia patients at one to four time points (pre-sensitization, 2, 6 and 24 weeks). The libraries were sequenced as a pool, and the TCR yield per sample differed mostly because of small variations in library volumes within the pool. In alopecia patients, the study followed how the peripheral blood TCR repertoire changed in vivo over primary and secondary sensitization to diphenylcyclopropenone (DPC), a hapten.

According to the study, the label for this sample's time point signals: patch test 2, 6 weeks after DPC sensitization. The treatment or condition tag for this specimen amounts to: therapeutic diphenylcyclopropenone sensitization with weekly scalp DPC. Unfractionated whole blood was collected in Tempus Blood RNA tubes, and total RNA was extracted from that blood. At each patch-test visit, blood was drawn before the patch test was applied. Patients were considered eligible if aged 18 to 70, diagnosed with alopecia and deemed suitable for DPC therapy, and patients were excluded if pregnant. Results the study describes overall, beyond this receptor: Significantly more large CDR3 similarity clusters were formed by expanded TCRs than by pre-sensitization or healthy control sets, consistent with antigen-driven responses. The number of TCRs above 1 in 1000 frequency did not change with DPC sensitization; there was no evidence of global repertoire structure alterations. Patch test score was positively correlated with the number of PT1 expanded TCRs, with significance at thresholds 8, 16 and 32 but not at 4. Because every patient had alopecia, a presumed autoimmune disease, the patients' immune response might differ from that of healthy individuals. After repeated subsampling, changes were observed in the strength of the expansion versus patch-test correlation and in the threshold at which the correlation became significant.

Library prep was done by RACE. Sequencing used a NextSeq 500. During library preparation, unique molecular identifiers were attached to individual cDNA molecules so that TCRs could be counted in a quantitative, reproducible way. Regarding the original processing steps: The median number of TCRs per sample was around 100,000, ranging from roughly 20,000 to 700,000. V, J and CDR3 annotation of the TCR reads was performed with the Decombinator software suite. For the PS versus PT1 abundance plots, all samples were subsampled to the same number of TCRs (28,000). TCRs were defined as expanded if absent before sensitization and observed at least eight times at the 2-week time point. TCRdb cleaned the public reads at Q25 with fastp, built clones with MiXCR and kept in-frame beta chains. Rows are combined by CDR3 protein, so each entry shows the most common genes and DNA. The authors' filters were not applied to this entry. This sample lists roughly 40,000 distinct CDR3 sequences; 9.5% to 10% were detected once. The ten most abundant clones make up 11% to 15% of the sample.

This clonotype was recorded many times. Its antigen remains unidentified. Nothing much larger sits one base from this clone, and base qualities are not available. This receptor was obtained from a woman in her 30s with alopecia areata. Some clones in this sample may be carry-over from other donors' samples. Material: whole blood, obtained in connection with sensitization to the hapten diphenylcyclopropenone (DPC).

The nucleotide sequence reads as follows: TGTGCCAGCAGCCCCTCCAGGGAGGGGCAGTACTTC. Its amino acids are CASSPSREGQYF. Recombination connected TRBV14 to TRBJ2-7; 7 middle bases align to TRBD2. Its CDR3 holds 12 amino acids, cysteine through phenylalanine. The DNA shown is the 36-base CDR3, in frame from base 1. V lost 4 bases and J lost 9 bases, and the count of bases not matched to a germline gene is 6. CDR1 is given as SGHDN and CDR2 as FVKESK, both from the germline V gene.